The source of this T cell receptor beta chain is a study of early T cells in non-severe SARS-CoV-2 infection. Study-level information: Bulk RNA isolated from unsorted whole blood underwent sequencing; chains were not paired.

TCRdb redid the calling of the 5' RACE reads with MiXCR, one entry per CDR3 protein. The repertoire holds some 100,000 distinct CDR3 sequences, with roughly 15% as singletons. As for this clonotype: The antigen is unknown.

The CDR3 loop spans 14 amino acids. V was cut by 0 bases and J by 6 bases, with 11 bases left in between. Germline V gene data show CDR1 as LGHDT and CDR2 as YNNKEL (reference sequence). Study outcomes and limitations: Lookups in VDJdb leaned toward anti-spike CD8 responses and missed private and CD4 specificities.

What was sequenced was whole blood. The V and J genes are TRBV3-1 and TRBJ2-5; D remains unclear. The source of this sequence is an adult who was a healthcare worker with PCR-confirmed SARS-CoV-2 infection or an uninfected control (not recorded which). The CDR3 region has the DNA TGTGCCAGCAGCCAAGATCGGGCGGCAAAGACCCAGTACTTC. It yields the protein CASSQDRAAKTQYF.